The 32 T cell receptor beta chains in this list originate from one sample, sequenced in a study of blood T cell repertoires in COVID-19. Generated by immunoSEQ multiplex PCR, the TCRdb table keeps only in-frame clones and is missing some. The table shows around 68,000 clones, with about 81% occurring only once. Material: peripheral blood. The receptors shown here come from a human donor in a cohort sampled during active COVID-19.

V is TRBV5-1 and J is TRBJ1-2; no definite D call. Trimming took 2 bases from V and 2 from J, leaving 13 bases between them. Germline V CDR1 and CDR2: SGHRS, YFSETQ. The CDR3 consists of 15 residues. For the CDR3, the DNA is TGCGCCAGCAGCTTAGTGGGCTCTCAAAACTATGGCTACACCTTC. Protein sequence: CASSLVGSQNYGYTF.

Only one count was recorded for this clone. This chain connects TRBV28 to TRBJ1-5; 8 positions agree with TRBD1. The CDR3 contains 13 residues. CDR1 and CDR2 from the germline V gene are MDHEN and SYDVKM. With V trimmed by 8 bases and J by 4 bases, 4 bases remained unmatched. DNA of the CDR3: TGTGCCAGCGGGACAGGTGGGAATCAGCCCCAGCATTTT. It codes for CASGTGGNQPQHF.

The chain carries TRBV7-2 and TRBJ1-3, with D uncertain. V lost 3 bases, J lost 3 bases, and 3 bases lay in between. Germline V gene data show CDR1 as SGHTA and CDR2 as FQGNSA. CDR3 length: 12 residues. The CDR3 DNA reads TGTGCCAGCAGCTTTAGTGGAAACACCATATATTTT. This sequence encodes CASSFSGNTIYF.

The V call is TRBV2, the J call TRBJ1-6; 7 bases are a match to TRBD1. The CDR3 contains 13 residues. CDR1 is SNHLY, CDR2 FYNNEI, per germline. V was pared by 8 bases and J by 10 bases, with 8 bases of the junction left unmatched. The DNA for the CDR3 is TGTGCCAGCGGGGACAGCGCCCACTCACCCCTCCACTTT. Translated, it gives CASGDSAHSPLHF.

The CDR3 DNA reads as TGTGCCAGCAGCTACGGGGGGAGGGAGCCCCAGCATTTT. Protein sequence: CASSYGGREPQHF. V gene TRBV7-2 combines with J gene TRBJ1-5, with TRBD1 as a possible D gene (5 bases). V was trimmed by 4 bases and J by 8 bases, leaving 12 bases between them. This CDR3 contains 13 residues. Germline-derived CDR1 and CDR2 are SGHTA and FQGNSA.

This sequence joins TRBV28 and TRBJ2-6; TRBD1 aligns across 7 bases. V lost 6 bases to trimming and J lost 2 bases; unmatched junction nucleotides: 10. Germline CDR1 reads MDHEN; CDR2 reads SYDVKM. There are 17 residues in the CDR3. The CDR3 spells CASRPSTGVTGANVLTF. In DNA form, the CDR3 reads TGTGCCAGCAGACCGTCAACAGGGGTCACTGGGGCCAACGTCCTGACTTTC.

The chain couples TRBV5-4 to TRBJ2-2, with D unclear. The CDR3 loop spans 15 amino acids. Germline V gives CDR1 SGHNT, CDR2 YYREEE (reference sequence). V lost 0 bases and J lost 1, with 7 bases in between. The CDR3 spells CASSLGSMNTGELFF. CDR3 nucleotide sequence: TGTGCCAGCAGCTTGGGCAGTATGAACACCGGGGAGCTGTTTTTT.

This chain joins TRBV10-3 and TRBJ1-2; D is uncertain. Germline V lookup: CDR1 ENHRY, CDR2 SYGVKD. The germline V and J ends were trimmed by 6 bases and 1 base, with 12 bases remaining between them. There are 14 residues in the CDR3. The CDR3 sequence: CAIRPSRYNYGYTF. In DNA, the CDR3 is TGTGCCATCAGACCCTCGAGGTATAACTATGGCTACACCTTC.

This clone was picked up a small number of times. V and J are TRBV10-3 and TRBJ2-1; 9 bases map to TRBD1. After removal of 10 bases from V and 5 bases from J, the junction contained 15 bases not matched to a gene. Germline V CDR1 and CDR2: ENHRY, SYGVKD. The CDR3 spans 16 residues. CDR3 amino acids: CATQARQGVVDNEQFF. The CDR3 nucleotides are TGTGCCACCCAAGCCAGACAGGGGGTAGTCGACAATGAGCAGTTCTTC.

This chain links TRBV7-2 with TRBJ2-3, with 9 bases lining up with TRBD2. The CDR3 covers 14 residues. Trimming took 3 bases from V and 11 from J; bases not matched to a gene: 9. Germline V CDR1 and CDR2: SGHTA, FQGNSA. CDR3 bases: TGTGCCAGCAGCTTTATAGCGGGAGAGGGTGGGCAGTATTTT. Residues: CASSFIAGEGGQYF. The full variable domain, in which reference TRBV7-2 and TRBJ2-3 provide the parts outside the CDR3, is GAGVSQSPSNKVTEKGKDVELRCDPISGHTALYWYRQSLGQGLEFLIYFQGNSAPDKSGLPSDRFSAERTGGSVSTLTIQRTQQEDSAVYLCASSFIAGEGGQYFGPGTRLTVL.

J is TRBJ1-1 and V is TRBV2; D remains ambiguous. Germline V gene sequence: CDR1 SNHLY, CDR2 FYNNEI. The CDR3 totals 13 residues. Deletions cut 6 bases from V and 7 bases from J, with 15 bases between. The CDR3 protein is CASRRELLYEAFF. Here the CDR3 DNA reads TGTGCCAGCAGGAGAGAGCTACTCTATGAAGCTTTCTTT.

This chain joins TRBV5-6 and TRBJ2-5; 7 bases are shared with TRBD1. In germline, CDR1 is SGHDT, CDR2 YYEEEE. This CDR3 contains 14 residues. The V and J ends lost 4 bases and 2 bases, in that order; junction bases with no gene match: 5. As DNA, the CDR3 is TGTGCCAGCAGCCTTTGGGACAGTCAAGAGACCCAGTACTTC. It encodes CASSLWDSQETQYF.

The V call is TRBV7-2, the J call TRBJ2-2; TRBD2 matches at 8 bases. CDR3 length: 17 amino acids. V lost 5 bases, J lost 0 bases, and 8 bases stayed unmatched. CDR1 is SGHTA and CDR2 is FQGNSA in the germline V gene. CDR3 DNA sequence: TGTGCCAGCAGCCCGCTAGCGGGCTACGCGAACACCGGGGAGCTGTTTTTT. It specifies CASSPLAGYANTGELFF.

The gene calls are TRBV7-3 and TRBJ2-5; maybe TRBD1 (6 bases). V was cut by 5 bases and J by 1 base, with 8 bases left in between. Looked up from germline, CDR1 is SGHTA and CDR2 is FQGTGA. The CDR3 runs to 13 residues. The CDR3 region is CASSRQAQETQYF. In DNA, the CDR3 is TGTGCCAGCAGCCGACAGGCCCAAGAGACCCAGTACTTC.

This clone was seen repeatedly, ten times or more. V usage is TRBV6-2 or TRBV6-3 and J usage is TRBJ2-5, with 9 bases that match TRBD2. This CDR3 is 19 amino acids long. The germline CDR1 and CDR2 sequences are MNHEY and SVGEGT. After removal of 0 bases from V and 4 bases from J, the junction contained 15 bases not matched to a gene. DNA of the CDR3: TGTGCCAGCAGTTACTCCCCTAGCGGGACGGGTAAATCGGGAGAGACCCAGTACTTC. As protein: CASSYSPSGTGKSGETQYF.

The V and J genes are TRBV24-1 and TRBJ2-4; D might be TRBD2 (6 bases). The CDR3 consists of 15 residues. CDR1 is KGHDR and CDR2 is SFDVKD in the germline V gene. The V end lost 6 bases, the J end lost 3 bases, and 14 bases lay between the germline ends. CDR3 sequence: CATSSGGGGKNIQYF. Here the CDR3 DNA reads TGTGCCACCAGTTCTGGGGGAGGTGGCAAAAACATTCAGTACTTC.

V gene TRBV19 combines with J gene TRBJ2-2, with D maybe TRBD1 (6 bases). The germline gives CDR1 LNHDA, CDR2 SQIVND (reference sequence). This CDR3 has 15 residues. Trimming took 3 bases from V and 5 from J, leaving 13 bases between them. The CDR3 coding sequence is TGTGCCAGTAGTATCGGAACAGGGCAGACCGGGGAGCTGTTTTTT. Its translation: CASSIGTGQTGELFF.

The V and J genes are TRBV2 and TRBJ2-1, with TRBD2 matching 8 bases. V gave up 3 bases and J gave up 0 bases; unmatched junction bases: 1. The CDR3 runs 15 residues. Germline V gene sequence: CDR1 SNHLY, CDR2 FYNNEI. CDR3 protein: CASSDSGSSYNEQFF. The CDR3 DNA follows: TGTGCCAGCAGTGACAGCGGGAGCTCCTACAATGAGCAGTTCTTC.

The V call is TRBV3-1 (or the pseudogene TRBV3-2), the J call TRBJ2-7; 8 positions agree with TRBD2. Germline CDR1 reads LGHDT; CDR2 reads YNNKEL (reference sequence). Unmatched junction bases numbered 6, after V lost 4 bases and J lost 1 base. This CDR3 is built from 15 residues. CDR3 residues: CASSLLAGPSYEQYF. Here the CDR3 DNA reads TGTGCCAGCAGCCTTCTAGCGGGCCCGTCCTACGAGCAGTACTTC.

The rearrangement uses TRBV11-2 and TRBJ2-1; no firm D call. This CDR3 region has 16 residues. Germline-derived CDR1 and CDR2 are SGHAT and FQNNGV. The ends were cut back, 4 bases at V and 2 bases at J, with 15 bases in the middle. The DNA of the CDR3 is TGTGCCAGCAGCTCCCCCGAGTTCCCCACCTACAATGAGCAGTTCTTC. Amino acids: CASSSPEFPTYNEQFF.

The chain recombines TRBV12-3 or TRBV12-4 with TRBJ2-7, with D possibly being TRBD1 (5 bases). The CDR3 has 13 amino acids. V was clipped by 4 bases and J by 0 bases, with 7 bases between them. The CDR3 is CASSSGYSYEQYF. CDR3 bases: TGTGCCAGCAGTTCAGGGTACTCCTACGAGCAGTACTTC.

This sequence joins TRBV29-1 and TRBJ2-1; 12 bases are shared with TRBD2. This CDR3 region has 16 residues. Losses at the gene ends were 6 bases for V and 2 bases for J; bases not matched to a gene: 8. Germline loops: CDR1 SQVTM, CDR2 ANQGSEA. CDR3 region: CSVAGTSGRTYNEQFF. The DNA for the CDR3 is TGCAGCGTCGCCGGGACTAGCGGGCGAACCTACAATGAGCAGTTCTTC.

The V call is TRBV7-3, the J call TRBJ2-1; 7 bases map to TRBD2. The V segment lost 2 bases and the J segment 10 bases; nucleotides outside the gene matches: 14. CDR1 is SGHTA, CDR2 FQGTGA, per germline. The CDR3 covers 16 residues. CDR3 DNA: TGTGCCAGCAGCTTAGGCGGCGGGGGAGCCGAGTTGGAGCAGTTCTTC. Amino acid sequence: CASSLGGGGAELEQFF.

DNA of the CDR3: TGCAGCGTTGCCGAGGGCGCGAACACTGAAGCTTTCTTT. Amino acid sequence: CSVAEGANTEAFF. The chain recombines TRBV29-1 with TRBJ1-1; D unclear. V dropped 4 bases and J dropped 1 base, with 10 bases sitting between them. Germline loops: CDR1 SQVTM, CDR2 ANQGSEA. CDR3 length: 13 residues. Based on the CDR3 plus reference TRBV29-1 and TRBJ1-1, the full variable domain is SAVISQKPSRDICQRGTSLTIQCQVDSQVTMMFWYRQQPGQSLTLIATANQGSEATYESGFVIDKFPISRPNLTFSTLTVSNMSPEDSSIYLCSVAEGANTEAFFGQGTRLTVV.

The gene calls are TRBV6-6 and TRBJ2-7; 7 bases fit TRBD2. The CDR3 runs 14 residues. Germline lookup yields CDR1 MNHNY and CDR2 SVGAGI (reference sequence). V lost 6 bases, J lost 4 bases, and 9 bases stayed unmatched. The CDR3 sequence: CASSQAGEGYEQYF. DNA for the CDR3: TGTGCCAGCAGCCAGGCGGGAGAGGGGTACGAGCAGTACTTC.

The V gene is TRBV5-1, the J gene TRBJ2-7, with 10 bases that match TRBD1. V dropped 4 bases and J dropped 2; count of bases not matched to a gene: 6. The germline V gene encodes CDR1 SGHRS and CDR2 YFSETQ. The CDR3 spans 15 residues. The CDR3 reads CASSPQGTGAYEQYF. In DNA, the CDR3 is TGCGCCAGCAGCCCTCAGGGGACAGGGGCCTACGAGCAGTACTTC.

This clone was detected once. The chain carries TRBV4-1 and TRBJ1-5; D gene unclear. The CDR3 is 15 amino acids. CDR1 and CDR2 from the germline V gene are MGHRA and YSYEKL. With 0 bases removed from V and 4 bases from J, the gap between germline ends came to 10 bases. The CDR3 coding sequence is TGCGCCAGCAGCCAAGATCAGAGGCCGAATCAGCCCCAGCATTTT. Amino acids: CASSQDQRPNQPQHF.

J is TRBJ2-1 and V is TRBV7-6; no firm D call. The CDR3 totals 13 residues. Germline V gives CDR1 SGHVS, CDR2 FNYEAQ. The V gene lost 4 bases and the J gene lost 6 bases, with 10 bases spanning the gap. The CDR3 nucleotides are TGTGCCAGCAGCTCCCCGACGGGCAATGAGCAGTTCTTC. Amino acids: CASSSPTGNEQFF.

This chain joins TRBV11-2 and TRBJ2-6; 10 bases are shared with TRBD1. V lost 8 bases, J lost 1 base, and 5 bases stayed unmatched. This CDR3 spans 16 amino acids. The germline V gene has CDR1 SGHAT and CDR2 FQNNGV. CDR3 loop: CASEDRGWSGANVLTF. Written as DNA, the CDR3 is TGTGCCAGCGAGGACAGGGGGTGGTCTGGGGCCAACGTCCTGACTTTC.

The chain employs TRBV7-2 and TRBJ1-4, with D perhaps matching TRBD1 (5 bases). The CDR3 length is 14 residues. V was pared by 4 bases and J by 8 bases, with 14 bases between. The germline V gene has CDR1 SGHTA and CDR2 FQGNSA. The CDR3 sequence is CASSSGLSSEKLFF. For the CDR3, the DNA is TGTGCCAGCAGCTCGGGACTCTCCTCCGAAAAACTGTTTTTT.

This clone has just one count. The chain has TRBV7-2 and TRBJ1-5, with a weak D call TRBD1 (6 bases). The CDR3 totals 15 residues. With 1 base removed from V and 5 bases from J, the gap between germline ends came to 12 bases. Germline lookup yields CDR1 SGHTA and CDR2 FQGNSA. CDR3 nucleotide sequence: TGTGCCAGCAGCTTAGTGGGGACACCCGATCAGCCCCAGCATTTT. This codes for CASSLVGTPDQPQHF.

The rearrangement uses TRBV3-1 (or the pseudogene TRBV3-2) and TRBJ1-2; D unclear. V was trimmed by 0 bases and J by 8 bases, leaving 22 bases between them. Germline-derived CDR1 and CDR2 are LGHDT and YNNKEL (reference sequence). The CDR3 sequence is 17 residues long. CDR3 amino acids: CASSQDWPCGHRGGYTF. In DNA form, the CDR3 reads TGTGCCAGCAGCCAAGATTGGCCTTGCGGGCACCGCGGGGGCTACACCTTC.